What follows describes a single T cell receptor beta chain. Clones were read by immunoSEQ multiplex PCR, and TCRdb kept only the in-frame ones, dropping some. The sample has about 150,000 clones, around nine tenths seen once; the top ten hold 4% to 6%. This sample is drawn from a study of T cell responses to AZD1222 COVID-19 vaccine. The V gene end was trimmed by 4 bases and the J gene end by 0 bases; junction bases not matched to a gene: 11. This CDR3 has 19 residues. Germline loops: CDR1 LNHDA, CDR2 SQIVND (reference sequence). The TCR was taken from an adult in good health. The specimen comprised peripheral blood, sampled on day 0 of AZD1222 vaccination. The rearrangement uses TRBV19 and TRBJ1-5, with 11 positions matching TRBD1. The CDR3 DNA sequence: TGTGCCAGTAGTACCTCCGGGACAGGGGGACCTATTAGCAATCAGCCCCAGCATTTT. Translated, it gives CASSTSGTGGPISNQPQHF. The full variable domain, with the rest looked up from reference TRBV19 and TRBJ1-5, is DGGITQSPKYLFRKEGQNVTLSCEQNLNHDAMYWYRQDPGQGLRLIYYSQIVNDFQKGDIAEGYSVSREKKESFPLTVTSAQKNPTAFYLCASSTSGTGGPISNQPQHFGDGTRLSIL.